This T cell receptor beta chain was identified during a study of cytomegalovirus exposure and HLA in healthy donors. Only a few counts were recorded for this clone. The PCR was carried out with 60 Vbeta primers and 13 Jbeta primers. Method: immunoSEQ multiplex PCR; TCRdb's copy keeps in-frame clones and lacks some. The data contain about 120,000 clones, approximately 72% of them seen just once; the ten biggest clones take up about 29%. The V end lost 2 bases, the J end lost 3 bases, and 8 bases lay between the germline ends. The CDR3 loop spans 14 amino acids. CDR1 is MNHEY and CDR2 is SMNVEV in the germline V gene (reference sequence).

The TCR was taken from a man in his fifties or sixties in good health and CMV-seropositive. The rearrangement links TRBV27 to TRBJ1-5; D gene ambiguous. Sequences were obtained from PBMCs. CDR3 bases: TGTGCCAGCAGTTTAGGTCAGAACAATCAGCCCCAGCATTTT. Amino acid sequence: CASSLGQNNQPQHF.